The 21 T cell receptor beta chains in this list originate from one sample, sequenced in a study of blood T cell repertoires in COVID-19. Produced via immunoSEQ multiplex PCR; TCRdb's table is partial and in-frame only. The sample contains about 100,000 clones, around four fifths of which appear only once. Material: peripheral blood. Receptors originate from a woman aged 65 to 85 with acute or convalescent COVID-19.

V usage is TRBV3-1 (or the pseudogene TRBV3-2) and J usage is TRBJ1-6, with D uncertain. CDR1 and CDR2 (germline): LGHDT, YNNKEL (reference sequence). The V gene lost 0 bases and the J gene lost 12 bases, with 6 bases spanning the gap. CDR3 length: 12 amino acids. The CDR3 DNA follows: TGTGCCAGCAGCCAAGATTTCGGACCCCTCCACTTT. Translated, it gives CASSQDFGPLHF.

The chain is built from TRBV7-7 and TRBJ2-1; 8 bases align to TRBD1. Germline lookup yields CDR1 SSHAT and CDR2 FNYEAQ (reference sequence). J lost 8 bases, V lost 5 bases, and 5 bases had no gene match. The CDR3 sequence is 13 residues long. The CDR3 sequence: CASSLPTGDEQFF. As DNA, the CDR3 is TGTGCCAGCAGCCTACCGACAGGGGATGAGCAGTTCTTC.

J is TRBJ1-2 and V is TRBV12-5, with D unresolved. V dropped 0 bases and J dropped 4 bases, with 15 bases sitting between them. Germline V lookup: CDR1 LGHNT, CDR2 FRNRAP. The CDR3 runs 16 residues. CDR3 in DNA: TGTGCTAGTGGTTTGGTGGTGACGGGAGGGTTCTATGGCTACACCTTC. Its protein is CASGLVVTGGFYGYTF.

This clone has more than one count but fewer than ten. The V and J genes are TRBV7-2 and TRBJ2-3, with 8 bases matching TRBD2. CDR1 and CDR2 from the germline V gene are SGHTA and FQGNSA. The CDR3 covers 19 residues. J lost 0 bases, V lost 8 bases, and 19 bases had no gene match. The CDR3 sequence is CASRPGRGSPRVSTDTQYF. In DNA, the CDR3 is TGTGCCAGCCGCCCCGGGAGGGGTAGCCCGAGGGTGAGCACAGATACGCAGTATTTT.

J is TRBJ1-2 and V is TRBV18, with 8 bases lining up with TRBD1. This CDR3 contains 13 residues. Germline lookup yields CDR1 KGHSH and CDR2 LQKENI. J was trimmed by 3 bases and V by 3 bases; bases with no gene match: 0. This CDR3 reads CASSPDRDYGYTF. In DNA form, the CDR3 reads TGTGCCAGCTCACCGGACAGGGACTATGGCTACACCTTC. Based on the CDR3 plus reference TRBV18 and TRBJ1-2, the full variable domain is NAGVMQNPRHLVRRRGQEARLRCSPMKGHSHVYWYRQLPEEGLKFMVYLQKENIIDESGMPKERFSAEFPKEGPSILRIQQVVRGDSAAYFCASSPDRDYGYTFGSGTRLTVV.

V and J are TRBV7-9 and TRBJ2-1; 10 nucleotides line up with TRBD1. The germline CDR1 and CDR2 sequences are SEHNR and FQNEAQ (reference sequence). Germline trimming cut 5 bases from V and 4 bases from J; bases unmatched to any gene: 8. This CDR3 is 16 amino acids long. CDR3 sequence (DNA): TGTGCCAGCAGCCTCCCCCGGGACAGGGGATACAATGAGCAGTTCTTC. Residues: CASSLPRDRGYNEQFF.

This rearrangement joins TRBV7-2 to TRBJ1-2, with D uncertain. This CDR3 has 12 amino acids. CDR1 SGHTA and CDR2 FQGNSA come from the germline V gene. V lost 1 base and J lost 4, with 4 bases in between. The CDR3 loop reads CASSLDGYGYTF. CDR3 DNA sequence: TGTGCCAGCAGCTTAGACGGCTATGGCTACACCTTC.

CDR3 nucleotide sequence: TGCGCCAGCAGTCATTACAGGGGGAACACTGAAGCTTTCTTT. Translating it yields CASSHYRGNTEAFF. The genes are TRBV23-1 and TRBJ1-1, with 7 bases fitting TRBD1. TRBV23-1 is sorted into the ORF group, with uncertain function. CDR3 size: 14 residues. V shed 3 bases and J 1 base; nucleotides not matched to a gene: 2.

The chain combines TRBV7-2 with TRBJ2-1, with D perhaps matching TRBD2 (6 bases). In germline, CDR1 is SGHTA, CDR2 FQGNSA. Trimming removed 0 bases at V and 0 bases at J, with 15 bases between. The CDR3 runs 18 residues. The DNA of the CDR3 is TGTGCCAGCAGCTTAGCTAGCGGCTGGTCGAGCTCCTACAATGAGCAGTTCTTC. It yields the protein CASSLASGWSSSYNEQFF.

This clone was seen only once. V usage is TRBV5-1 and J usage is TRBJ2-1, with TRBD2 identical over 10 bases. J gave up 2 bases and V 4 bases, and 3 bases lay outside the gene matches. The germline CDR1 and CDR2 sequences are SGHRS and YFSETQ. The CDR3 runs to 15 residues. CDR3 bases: TGCGCCAGCAGCACTAGCGGGGAGCCCTACAATGAGCAGTTCTTC. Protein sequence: CASSTSGEPYNEQFF.

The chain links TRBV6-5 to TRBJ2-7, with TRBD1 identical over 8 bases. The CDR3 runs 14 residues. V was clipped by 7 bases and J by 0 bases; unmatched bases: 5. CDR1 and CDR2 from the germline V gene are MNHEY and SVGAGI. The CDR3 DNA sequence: TGTGCCAGCATGACAGGGGCAAGCTCCTACGAGCAGTACTTC. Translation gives CASMTGASSYEQYF.

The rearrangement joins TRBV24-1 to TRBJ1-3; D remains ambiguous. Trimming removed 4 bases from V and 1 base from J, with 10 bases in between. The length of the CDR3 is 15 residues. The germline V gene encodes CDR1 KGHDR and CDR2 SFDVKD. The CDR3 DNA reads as TGTGCCACCAGTGACCCGACGGGATCTGGAAACACCATATATTTT. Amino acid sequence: CATSDPTGSGNTIYF.

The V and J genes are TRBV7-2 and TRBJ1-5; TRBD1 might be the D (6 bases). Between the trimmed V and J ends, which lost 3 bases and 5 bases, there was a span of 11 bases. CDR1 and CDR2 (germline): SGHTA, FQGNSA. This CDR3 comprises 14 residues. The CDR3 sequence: CASSFGGADQPQHF. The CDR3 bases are TGTGCCAGCAGCTTTGGGGGGGCAGATCAGCCCCAGCATTTT.

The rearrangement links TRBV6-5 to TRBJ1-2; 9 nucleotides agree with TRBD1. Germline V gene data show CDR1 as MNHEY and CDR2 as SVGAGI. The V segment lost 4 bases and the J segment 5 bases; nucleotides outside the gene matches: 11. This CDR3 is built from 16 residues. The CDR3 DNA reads TGTGCCAGCAGTTCAACAGGGGGCGCTTCCCTTTATGGCTACACCTTC. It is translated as CASSSTGGASLYGYTF.

DNA for the CDR3: TGTGCCAGCAGCTTACTCGGGACAGGGAAGGGAGATACGCAGTATTTT. Its protein product is CASSLLGTGKGDTQYF. V gene TRBV7-9 combines with J gene TRBJ2-3, with 9 bases aligning to TRBD1. V shed 2 bases, J shed 5 bases, and the junction held 8 bases outside the gene matches. CDR1 and CDR2 (germline): SEHNR, FQNEAQ (reference sequence). This CDR3 has 16 residues.

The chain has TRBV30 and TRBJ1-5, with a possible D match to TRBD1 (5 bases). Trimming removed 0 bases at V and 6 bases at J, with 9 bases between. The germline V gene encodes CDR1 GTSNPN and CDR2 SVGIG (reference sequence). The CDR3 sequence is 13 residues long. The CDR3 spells CAWSVTGVQPQHF. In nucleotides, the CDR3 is TGTGCCTGGAGTGTGACGGGGGTTCAGCCCCAGCATTTT.

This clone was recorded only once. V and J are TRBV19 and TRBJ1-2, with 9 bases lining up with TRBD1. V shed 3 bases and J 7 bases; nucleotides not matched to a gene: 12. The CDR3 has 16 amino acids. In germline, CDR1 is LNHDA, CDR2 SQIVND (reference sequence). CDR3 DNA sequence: TGTGCCAGTAGTATTGGGACAGGGCCTGAATCTGGTGGCTACACCTTC. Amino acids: CASSIGTGPESGGYTF.

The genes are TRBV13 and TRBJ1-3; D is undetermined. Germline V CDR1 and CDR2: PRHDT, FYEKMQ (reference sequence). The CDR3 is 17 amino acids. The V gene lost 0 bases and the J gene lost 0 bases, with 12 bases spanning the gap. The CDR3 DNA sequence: TGTGCCAGCAGCTTAGGGGCGGGGAAATTCTCTGGAAACACCATATATTTT. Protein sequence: CASSLGAGKFSGNTIYF.

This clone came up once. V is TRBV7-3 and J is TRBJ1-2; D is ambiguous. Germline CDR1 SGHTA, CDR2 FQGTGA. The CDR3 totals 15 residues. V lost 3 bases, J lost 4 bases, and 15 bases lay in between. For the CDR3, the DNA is TGTGCCAGCAGCTTTGCGGCGGAGGGAGTCTATGGCTACACCTTC. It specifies CASSFAAEGVYGYTF.

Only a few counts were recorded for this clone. In DNA, the CDR3 is TGTGCCAGCAGCTTAGGGCGGGGGCGCGGTGAAAAACTGTTTTTT. This codes for CASSLGRGRGEKLFF. The V gene is TRBV7-8, the J gene TRBJ1-4; perhaps TRBD1 as D (6 bases). V lost 1 base to trimming and J lost 7 bases, with 13 bases between them. The germline V gene has CDR1 SGHVS and CDR2 FQNEAQ. The CDR3 covers 15 residues.

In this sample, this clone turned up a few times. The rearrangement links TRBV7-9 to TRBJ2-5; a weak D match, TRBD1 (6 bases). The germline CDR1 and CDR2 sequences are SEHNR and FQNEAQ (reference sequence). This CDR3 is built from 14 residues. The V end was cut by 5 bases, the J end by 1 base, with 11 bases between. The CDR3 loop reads CASSNTQGQETQYF. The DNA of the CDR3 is TGTGCCAGCAGCAATACACAGGGCCAAGAGACCCAGTACTTC. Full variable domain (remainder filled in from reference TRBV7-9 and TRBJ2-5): DTGVSQNPRHKITKRGQNVTFRCDPISEHNRLYWYRQTLGQGPEFLTYFQNEAQLEKSRLLSDRFSAERPKGSFSTLEIQRTEQGDSAMYLCASSNTQGQETQYFGPGTRLLVL.